One and the same sample provided the 22 T cell receptor beta chains below, sequenced in a study of blood T cells in healthy people across ages. It was with a sample-barcoded 5' primer and a J-beta primer mix that a second PCR of roughly 7 to 12 cycles was run. TCRdb passed the 5' RACE reads through MiXCR, listing each CDR3 protein once. The data hold around 990,000 distinct CDR3 sequences, with about two fifths observed a single time. The sequenced sample was blood. The receptor source for this set is a man aged 18 to 30 in good health.

This clonotype was seen only a few times. This chain connects TRBV5-1 to TRBJ2-6; D remains ambiguous. V lost 0 bases and J lost 1, with 8 bases in between. From germline, CDR1 is SGHRS and CDR2 YFSETQ. CDR3 length: 16 residues. CDR3 amino acids: CASSLAPASGANVLTF. CDR3 coding DNA: TGCGCCAGCAGCTTGGCCCCGGCATCTGGGGCCAACGTCCTGACTTTC.

This clonotype was seen only a few times. J is TRBJ2-5 and V is TRBV6-1, with D hard to call. The CDR3 runs 13 residues. From germline, CDR1 is MNHNS and CDR2 SASEGT. With 8 bases removed from V and 5 bases from J, the gap between germline ends came to 15 bases. In DNA form, the CDR3 reads TGTGCCAGCCGTGGTACTTTAGGGGAGACCCAGTACTTC. It encodes CASRGTLGETQYF.

J is TRBJ2-7 and V is TRBV20-1, with D perhaps matching TRBD1 (6 bases). CDR1 and CDR2 from the germline V gene are DFQATT and SNEGSKA (reference sequence). Trimming left V 3 bases short and J 0 bases short, with 12 bases between. The CDR3 has 14 amino acids. This CDR3 is CSASRTGHSYEQYF. CDR3 DNA sequence: TGCAGTGCTAGCCGCACGGGACACTCCTACGAGCAGTACTTC.

The rearrangement links TRBV4-3 to TRBJ2-7; D is uncertain. V shed 2 bases and J shed 3 bases, with 14 bases lying between them. The CDR3 sequence is 15 residues long. CDR1 and CDR2 from the germline V gene are LGHNA and YSLEER. CDR3 sequence reads: CASSQRTGPFYEQYF. The CDR3 coding sequence is TGCGCCAGCAGCCAACGGACGGGCCCCTTCTACGAGCAGTACTTC.

The CDR3: CASIEWTAYEQYF. The DNA for the CDR3 is TGTGCCAGCATTGAGTGGACAGCCTACGAGCAGTACTTC. This chain uses TRBV25-1 with TRBJ2-7; maybe TRBD1 (6 bases). The CDR3 is 13 amino acids. CDR1 and CDR2 (germline): MGHDK, SYGVNS. Between the trimmed V and J ends, which lost 7 bases and 2 bases, there was a span of 12 bases.

The gene calls are TRBV10-3 and TRBJ2-5; D assignment may be TRBD1 or TRBD2 (7 bases each). The J call could be wrong; TRBJ2-1 is a better fit for the DNA end. The CDR3 loop spans 15 amino acids. Germline V gene data show CDR1 as ENHRY and CDR2 as SYGVKD. CDR3 region: CAISAGGGYQETQFF. DNA for the CDR3: TGTGCCATCAGTGCAGGGGGGGGGTACCAAGAGACCCAGTTCTTC.

This clonotype was observed a handful of times. The rearrangement uses TRBV7-9 and TRBJ1-2; 9 bases are shared with TRBD1. CDR3 length: 14 residues. The ends lost 3 bases at V and 8 bases at J; junction bases unmatched: 7. CDR1 and CDR2 (germline): SEHNR, FQNEAQ (reference sequence). The CDR3 DNA sequence: TGTGCCAGCAGCTTTCATTGGACAGGGGACGGCTACACCTTC. Amino acids: CASSFHWTGDGYTF. Looking up the rest from reference TRBV7-9 and TRBJ1-2 gives the full variable domain: DTGVSQNPRHKITKRGQNVTFRCDPISEHNRLYWYRQTLGQGPEFLTYFQNEAQLEKSRLLSDRFSAERPKGSFSTLEIQRTEQGDSAMYLCASSFHWTGDGYTFGSGTRLTVV.

As to this clonotype: The junction does not match germline at one end; this may be a read error. The J gene is TRBJ1-4, the V gene TRBV6-5, with D perhaps TRBD1 (5 bases). In germline, CDR1 is MNHEY, CDR2 SVGAGI. The CDR3 contains 15 residues. DNA for the CDR3: TGCGCCGGCAGTTACTCCCCCGGGGCGGGGGAAAAACTGTTTTTT. Translated, it gives CAGSYSPGAGEKLFF.

This chain's CDR3 is CARAVSDTQYF. DNA of the CDR3: TGTGCCAGGGCAGTTTCAGATACGCAGTATTTT. The rearrangement joins TRBV2 to TRBJ2-3; D is unclear. CDR1 and CDR2 (germline): SNHLY, FYNNEI. V lost 9 bases, J lost 4 bases, and 8 bases lay in between. The CDR3 spans 11 residues.

This clonotype was seen only a few times. The chain joins TRBV7-8 to TRBJ1-5, with a possible D match to TRBD1 (6 bases). CDR3 length: 17 residues. Trimming took off 5 bases at V and 0 bases at J, with 17 bases between the two ends. Germline-derived CDR1 and CDR2 are SGHVS and FQNEAQ. The CDR3 DNA reads as TGTGCCAGCAGCCCTCCCCCCTACAGGGCTAGCAATCAGCCCCAGCATTTT. This translates into CASSPPPYRASNQPQHF. The variable domain in full, completed from reference TRBV7-8 and TRBJ1-5, reads GAGVSQSPRYKVAKRGQDVALRCDPISGHVSLFWYQQALGQGPEFLTYFQNEAQLDKSGLPSDRFFAERPEGSVSTLKIQRTQQEDSAVYLCASSPPPYRASNQPQHFGDGTRLSIL.

A few counts support this clonotype. The chain links TRBV20-1 to TRBJ1-2; the match to TRBD1 covers 11 bases. Germline CDR1 DFQATT, CDR2 SNEGSKA (reference sequence). This CDR3 spans 15 amino acids. J lost 4 bases, V lost 6 bases, and 10 bases had no gene match. CDR3 DNA: TGCAGTGCCCATCTCGGACAGGGGGCTTTCTATGGCTACACCTTC. Translated: CSAHLGQGAFYGYTF.

This clonotype was recorded a few times. This chain joins TRBV11-2 and TRBJ2-7, with D possibly TRBD1 on 6 matching bases. The V and J ends lost 5 bases and 4 bases respectively, with 15 bases between them. CDR3 length: 14 residues. Germline-derived CDR1 and CDR2 are SGHAT and FQNNGV. The CDR3 nucleotides read TGTGCCAGCAGCATGACAGGTGCCCCTTACGAGCAGTACTTC. Residues: CASSMTGAPYEQYF.

The chain links TRBV30 to TRBJ1-1; TRBD1 is a possible D gene (5 bases). From germline, CDR1 is GTSNPN and CDR2 SVGIG (reference sequence). Trimming cost V 1 base and J 4 bases, with 22 bases left between them. CDR3 length: 17 amino acids. This CDR3 reads CAWSAEILRVGGTEAFF. The CDR3 DNA is TGTGCCTGGAGTGCGGAAATTTTACGGGTCGGGGGCACTGAAGCTTTCTTT. The complete variable domain, with remaining parts taken from reference TRBV30 and TRBJ1-1, reads SQTIHQWPATLVQPVGSPLSLECTVEGTSNPNLYWYRQAAGRGLQLLFYSVGIGQISSEVPQNLSASRPQDRQFILSSKKLLLSDSGFYLCAWSAEILRVGGTEAFFGQGTRLTVV.

This clonotype was seen more than once but under ten times. The chain couples TRBV15 to TRBJ2-5; D unclear. The V and J ends lost 3 bases and 11 bases respectively, with 22 bases between them. The CDR3 extends over 15 amino acids. CDR1 and CDR2 from the germline V gene are LNHNV and YYDKDF (reference sequence). The CDR3 DNA reads as TGTGCCACCAGCAGGAGAGAGGCCGTTTACAATGAGCAGTACTTC. Protein product: CATSRREAVYNEQYF.

The table lists this clonotype with a few counts. This chain connects TRBV25-1 to TRBJ1-2; tentative D call: TRBD1 (6 bases). The CDR3 has 14 residues. With 4 bases removed from V and 8 bases from J, the gap between germline ends came to 17 bases. Germline-derived CDR1 and CDR2 are MGHDK and SYGVNS. The CDR3 bases are TGTGCCAGCAGTGGCCCTGGAGGGGGTGGAGGCTACACCTTC. Translating gives CASSGPGGGGGYTF.

J is TRBJ2-4 and V is TRBV29-1; TRBD1 agrees at 9 bases. V dropped 7 bases and J dropped 4; count of bases not matched to a gene: 11. CDR1 is SQVTM and CDR2 is ANQGSEA in the germline V gene. This CDR3 has 15 amino acids. CDR3 DNA: TGCAGCGCCCGGTCGTGGGACAGGGAGAAAAACATTCAGTACTTC. It translates to CSARSWDREKNIQYF.

There are a few counts of this clonotype. The rearrangement joins TRBV6-2 or TRBV6-3 to TRBJ2-7; unclear D gene. V dropped 2 bases and J dropped 3 bases, with 8 bases sitting between them. The length of the CDR3 is 13 residues. Germline V gene data show CDR1 as MNHEY and CDR2 as SVGEGT. CDR3 loop: CASSYLRNYEQYF. Written as DNA, the CDR3 is TGTGCCAGCAGTTACCTACGGAACTACGAGCAGTACTTC.

The V gene is TRBV7-2, the J gene TRBJ2-5; tentative D call: TRBD2 (6 bases). The germline V and J ends were trimmed by 5 bases and 1 base, with 11 bases remaining between them. Germline CDR1 reads SGHTA; CDR2 reads FQGNSA. The length of the CDR3 is 14 residues. The CDR3 DNA reads as TGTGCCAGCAGCGTTAGGAGGGCCCAAGAGACCCAGTACTTC. Residues: CASSVRRAQETQYF.

V and J are TRBV12-3 or TRBV12-4 and TRBJ2-3; the D gene is possibly TRBD1 (5 bases). The CDR3 sequence is 16 residues long. Trimming took 6 bases from V and 0 from J, leaving 16 bases between them. Written as DNA, the CDR3 is TGTGCCAGCAGGCAAGGCGGCAGGACAAGCACAGATACGCAGTATTTT. Encoded protein: CASRQGGRTSTDTQYF.

The genes are TRBV7-9 and TRBJ1-2; 7 nucleotides align to TRBD1. V trimming: 5 bases; J trimming: 4 bases; junction bases outside the gene matches: 13. CDR3 length: 16 residues. In germline, CDR1 is SEHNR, CDR2 FQNEAQ (reference sequence). The DNA for the CDR3 is TGTGCCAGCAGCAGCCGGGACAGAGTCTTCTTCTATGGCTACACCTTC. Its protein product is CASSSRDRVFFYGYTF.

This clonotype appeared many times. The chain employs TRBV29-1 and TRBJ1-4, with a weak D call TRBD1 (6 bases). Trimming took off 6 bases at V and 8 bases at J, with 16 bases between the two ends. This CDR3 has 13 residues. Germline assignment: CDR1 SQVTM and CDR2 ANQGSEA. The CDR3 region has the DNA TGCAGCGTCGCAGGGGTCCCTGGGGAAAAACTGTTTTTT. Translating gives CSVAGVPGEKLFF.

V usage is TRBV7-9 and J usage is TRBJ2-2, with D perhaps matching TRBD1 or TRBD2 (5 bases each). V lost 7 bases and J lost 0, with 18 bases in between. The germline V gene has CDR1 SEHNR and CDR2 FQNEAQ (reference sequence). This CDR3 comprises 17 residues. CDR3 DNA: TGTGCCAGCATCCTATACGCCGGGACGGCGAACACCGGGGAGCTGTTTTTT. Its translation: CASILYAGTANTGELFF.